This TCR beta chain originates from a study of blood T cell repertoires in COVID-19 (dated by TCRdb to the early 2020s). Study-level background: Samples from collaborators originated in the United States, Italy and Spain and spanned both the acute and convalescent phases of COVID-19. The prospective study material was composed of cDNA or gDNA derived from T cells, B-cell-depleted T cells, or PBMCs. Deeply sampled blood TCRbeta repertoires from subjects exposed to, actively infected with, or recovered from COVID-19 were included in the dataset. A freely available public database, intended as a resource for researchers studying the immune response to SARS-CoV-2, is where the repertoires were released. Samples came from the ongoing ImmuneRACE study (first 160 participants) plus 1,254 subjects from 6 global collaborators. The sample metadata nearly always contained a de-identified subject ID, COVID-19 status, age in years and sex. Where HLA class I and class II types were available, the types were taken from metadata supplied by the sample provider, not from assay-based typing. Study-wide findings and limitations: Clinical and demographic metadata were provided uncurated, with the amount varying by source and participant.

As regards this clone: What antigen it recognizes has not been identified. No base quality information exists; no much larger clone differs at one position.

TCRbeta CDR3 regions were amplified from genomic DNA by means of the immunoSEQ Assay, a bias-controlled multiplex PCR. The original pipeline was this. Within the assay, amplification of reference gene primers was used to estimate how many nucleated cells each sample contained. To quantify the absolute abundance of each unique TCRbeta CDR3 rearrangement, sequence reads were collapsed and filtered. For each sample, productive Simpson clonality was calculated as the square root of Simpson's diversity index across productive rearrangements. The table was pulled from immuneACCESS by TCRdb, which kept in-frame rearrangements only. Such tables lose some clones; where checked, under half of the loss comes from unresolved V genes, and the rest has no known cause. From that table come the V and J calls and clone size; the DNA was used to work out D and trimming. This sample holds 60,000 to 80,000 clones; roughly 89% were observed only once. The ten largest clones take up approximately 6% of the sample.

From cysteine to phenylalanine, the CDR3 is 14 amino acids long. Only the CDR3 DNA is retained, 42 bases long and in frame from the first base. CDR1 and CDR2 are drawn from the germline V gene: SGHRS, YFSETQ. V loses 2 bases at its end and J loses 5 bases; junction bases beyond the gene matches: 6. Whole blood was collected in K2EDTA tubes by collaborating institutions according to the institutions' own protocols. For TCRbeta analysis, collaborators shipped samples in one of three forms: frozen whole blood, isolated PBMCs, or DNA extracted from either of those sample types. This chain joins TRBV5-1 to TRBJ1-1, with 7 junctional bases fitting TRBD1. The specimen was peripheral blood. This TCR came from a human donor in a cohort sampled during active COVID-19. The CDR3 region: CASSLIQGETEAFF. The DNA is TGCGCCAGCAGCTTAATCCAGGGGGAAACTGAAGCTTTCTTT.